This T cell receptor (beta chain) comes out of a study of blood T cell repertoires in COVID-19. Looking at the study overall: PBMCs, B-cell-depleted T cells, or T cells provided the cDNA or gDNA that made up the material.

How the authors handled the data: Using reference gene primer amplification, nucleated cell counts were estimated. The assay was immunoSEQ multiplex PCR, and TCRdb's table has in-frame clones only and misses some. V, J and clone size are taken as reported in that table, and D and trimming were inferred from the DNA itself. The repertoire holds under 250,000 clones, with 75% to 85% as singletons. The participants were between roughly 18 and 100 years old and came from some 25 US areas. The CDR3 contains 13 residues. The V end lost 4 bases, the J end lost 7 bases, and 16 bases lay between the germline ends. The V gene's germline CDR1 is GTSNPN and CDR2 SVGIG (reference sequence).

The chain employs TRBV30 and TRBJ1-2; D perhaps matches TRBD1 (6 bases). The specimen was PBMCs or T cells enriched from blood (not recorded which). This sequence was found in a woman between 45 and 65 years old with acute COVID-19. CDR3 residues: CAWTRGAGVGYTF. The CDR3 DNA follows: TGTGCCTGGACCCGGGGGGCCGGAGTTGGCTACACCTTC. Full variable domain (missing parts from reference TRBV30 and TRBJ1-2): SQTIHQWPATLVQPVGSPLSLECTVEGTSNPNLYWYRQAAGRGLQLLFYSVGIGQISSEVPQNLSASRPQDRQFILSSKKLLLSDSGFYLCAWTRGAGVGYTFGSGTRLTVV.